These T cell receptor beta chains were read from a single sample in a study of cytomegalovirus exposure and HLA in healthy donors. Profiling relied on immunoSEQ multiplex PCR, and the TCRdb table lists in-frame clones only, not all of them. The sample lists approximately 190,000 clones; 81% were seen once. The sample taken for sequencing was PBMCs. The receptors originated from a middle-aged man in good health and CMV-seronegative. The CDR3 runs from the conserved cysteine through the conserved F or W. The D gene is left open where the match is weak.

j_gene	v_gene	d_gene	CDR3aa
TRBJ1-2	TRBV12-5	TRBD1	CASGARQGASGYTF
TRBJ2-5	TRBV10-3	.	CAISGGASETQYF
TRBJ2-2	TRBV7-9	TRBD1	CASSPHGTGFDGELFF
TRBJ2-7	TRBV11-3	.	CASSPRDNYEQYF
TRBJ2-6	TRBV10-2	.	CATAQGGNGANVLTF
TRBJ2-6	TRBV15	.	CATSHRDSGANVLTF
TRBJ1-5	TRBV7-8	TRBD1	CASSLGTGSQPQHF
TRBJ1-1	TRBV18	.	CASSPRQNTEAFF
TRBJ2-3	TRBV5-1	TRBD1	CASSTGTANTDTQYF
TRBJ2-7	TRBV19	TRBD2	CASSVSSQAGDLYEQYF
TRBJ2-5	TRBV9	TRBD2	CASSVSSGGAWETQYF
TRBJ2-3	TRBV18	.	CASSQLPQASSTDTQYF
TRBJ2-7	TRBV7-9	.	CASSLGSRYYEQYF
TRBJ2-2	TRBV7-2	.	CASSFRWTGELFF
TRBJ2-7	TRBV7-9	TRBD1	CASSPDRGNDEQYF
TRBJ2-2	TRBV5-1	.	CASSSPPGILNTGELFF
TRBJ2-3	TRBV18	TRBD2	CASSPGATGGTQYF
TRBJ1-2	TRBV6-5	.	CASSRGEFNYGYTF
TRBJ1-5	TRBV5-1	.	CASSPNEGNQPQHF
TRBJ1-2	TRBV19	.	CASSVQATYGYTF
TRBJ2-3	TRBV19	TRBD1	CASTTGQGEFDTQYF
TRBJ1-1	TRBV10-3	.	CAIGQMNTEAFF
TRBJ1-4	TRBV7-9	TRBD1	CASSTPGTGTSTNEKLFF
TRBJ1-5	TRBV23-1	.	CASRHGTHFYQPQHF
TRBJ2-2	TRBV5-5	TRBD2	CATRLAITTGELFF
TRBJ1-4	TRBV27	TRBD1	CASSFYRTGDEKLFF
TRBJ2-1	TRBV10-2	.	CASSELGGTHNEQFF